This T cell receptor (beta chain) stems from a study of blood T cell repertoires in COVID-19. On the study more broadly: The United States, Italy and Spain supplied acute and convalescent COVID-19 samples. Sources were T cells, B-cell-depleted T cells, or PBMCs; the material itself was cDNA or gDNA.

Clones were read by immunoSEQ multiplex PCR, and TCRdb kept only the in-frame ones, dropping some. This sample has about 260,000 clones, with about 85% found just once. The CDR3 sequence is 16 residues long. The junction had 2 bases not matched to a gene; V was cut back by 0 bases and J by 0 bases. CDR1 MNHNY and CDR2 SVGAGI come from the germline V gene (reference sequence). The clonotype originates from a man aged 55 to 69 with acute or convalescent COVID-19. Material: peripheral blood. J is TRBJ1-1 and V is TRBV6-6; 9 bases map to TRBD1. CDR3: CASSYSRQGVNTEAFF. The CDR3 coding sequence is TGTGCCAGCAGTTACTCTAGACAGGGGGTGAACACTGAAGCTTTCTTT.